This T cell receptor beta chain was sequenced for a study of shared T cell receptors in the human thymus. The method was immunoSEQ multiplex PCR; TCRdb's version includes in-frame clones alone and lacks a portion of them. The sample lists under 450,000 clones; roughly 94% were seen once. This CDR3 is 20 amino acids long. Germline CDR1 and CDR2: MDHEN and SYDVKM. J lost 1 base, V lost 6 bases, and 20 bases had no gene match. The gene calls are TRBV28 and TRBJ2-1; 8 bases align to TRBD1. The receptor comes from a human donor. Sequences were obtained from thymocytes. The CDR3 DNA reads TGTGCCAGCAGCCCTTTCTTGGACAGGGAGCAGAGGGGGTCCTACAATGAGCAGTTCTTC. Protein product: CASSPFLDREQRGSYNEQFF.